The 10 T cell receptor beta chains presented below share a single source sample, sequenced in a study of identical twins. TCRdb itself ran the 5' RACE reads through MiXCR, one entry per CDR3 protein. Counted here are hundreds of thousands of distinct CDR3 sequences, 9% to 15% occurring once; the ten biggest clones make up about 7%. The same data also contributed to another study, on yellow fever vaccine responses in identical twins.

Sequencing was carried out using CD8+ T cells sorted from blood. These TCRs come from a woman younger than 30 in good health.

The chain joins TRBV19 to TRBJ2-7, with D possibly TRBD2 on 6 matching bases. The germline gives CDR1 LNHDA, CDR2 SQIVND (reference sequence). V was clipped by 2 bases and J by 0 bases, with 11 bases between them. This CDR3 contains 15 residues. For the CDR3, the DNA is TGTGCCAGTAGTATATATGGCGGGGACTCCTACGAGCAGTACTTC. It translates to CASSIYGGDSYEQYF.

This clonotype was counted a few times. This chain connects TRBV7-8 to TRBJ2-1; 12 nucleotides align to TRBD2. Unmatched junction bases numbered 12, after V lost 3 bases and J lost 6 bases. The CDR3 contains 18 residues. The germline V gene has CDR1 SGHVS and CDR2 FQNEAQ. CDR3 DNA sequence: TGTGCCAGCAGCTTTCGCCGAAGGGGACTAGCGGGTGGCAATGAGCAGTTCTTC. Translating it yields CASSFRRRGLAGGNEQFF.

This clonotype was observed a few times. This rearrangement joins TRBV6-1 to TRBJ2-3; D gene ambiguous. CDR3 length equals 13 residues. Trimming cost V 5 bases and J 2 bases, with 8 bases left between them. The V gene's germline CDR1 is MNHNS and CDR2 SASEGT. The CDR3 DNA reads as TGTGCCAGCAGTAGGCAGGTCACAGATACGCAGTATTTT. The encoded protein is CASSRQVTDTQYF.

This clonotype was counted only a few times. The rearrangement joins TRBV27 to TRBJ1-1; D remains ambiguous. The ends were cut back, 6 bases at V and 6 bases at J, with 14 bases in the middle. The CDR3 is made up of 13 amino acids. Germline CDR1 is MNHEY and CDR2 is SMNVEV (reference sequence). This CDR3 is CASRHPGWSEAFF. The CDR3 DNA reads TGTGCCAGCAGACACCCCGGGTGGTCTGAAGCTTTCTTT.

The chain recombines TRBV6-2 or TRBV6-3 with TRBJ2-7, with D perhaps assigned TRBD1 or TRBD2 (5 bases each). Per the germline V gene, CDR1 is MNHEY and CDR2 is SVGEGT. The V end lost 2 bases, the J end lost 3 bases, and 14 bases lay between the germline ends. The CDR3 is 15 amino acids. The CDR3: CASSYRLRGGYEQYF. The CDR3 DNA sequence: TGTGCCAGCAGTTACCGACTACGGGGCGGCTACGAGCAGTACTTC.

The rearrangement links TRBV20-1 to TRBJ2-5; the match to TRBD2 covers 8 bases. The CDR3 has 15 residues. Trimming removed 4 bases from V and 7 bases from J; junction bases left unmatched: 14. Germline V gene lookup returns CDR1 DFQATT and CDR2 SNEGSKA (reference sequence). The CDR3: CSAKEAGEPEVTQYF. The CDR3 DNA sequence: TGCAGTGCTAAGGAAGCGGGGGAGCCCGAGGTGACCCAGTACTTC.

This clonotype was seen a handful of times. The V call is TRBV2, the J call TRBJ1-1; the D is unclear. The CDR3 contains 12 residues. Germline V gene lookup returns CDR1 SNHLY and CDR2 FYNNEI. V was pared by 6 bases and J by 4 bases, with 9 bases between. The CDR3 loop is CASSLPRTEAFF. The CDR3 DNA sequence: TGTGCCAGCAGCCTCCCCCGCACTGAAGCTTTCTTT.

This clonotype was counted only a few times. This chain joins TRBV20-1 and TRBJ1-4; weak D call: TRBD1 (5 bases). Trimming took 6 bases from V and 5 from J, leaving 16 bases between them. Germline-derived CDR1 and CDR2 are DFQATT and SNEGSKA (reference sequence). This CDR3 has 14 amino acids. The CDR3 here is CSATQGVMNEKLFF. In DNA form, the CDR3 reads TGCAGTGCCACCCAAGGGGTGATGAATGAAAAACTGTTTTTT.

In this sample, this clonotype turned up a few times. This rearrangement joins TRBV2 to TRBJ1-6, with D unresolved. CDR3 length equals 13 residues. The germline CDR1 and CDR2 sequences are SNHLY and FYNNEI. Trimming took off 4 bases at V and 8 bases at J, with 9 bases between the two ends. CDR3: CASSGGGYSPLHF. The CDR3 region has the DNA TGTGCCAGCAGTGGGGGAGGATATTCACCCCTCCACTTT.

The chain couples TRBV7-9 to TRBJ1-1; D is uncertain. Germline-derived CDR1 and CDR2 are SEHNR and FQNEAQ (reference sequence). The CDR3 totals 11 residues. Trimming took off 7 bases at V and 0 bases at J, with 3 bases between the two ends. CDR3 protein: CASIMNTEAFF. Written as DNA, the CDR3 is TGTGCCAGCATTATGAACACTGAAGCTTTCTTT.